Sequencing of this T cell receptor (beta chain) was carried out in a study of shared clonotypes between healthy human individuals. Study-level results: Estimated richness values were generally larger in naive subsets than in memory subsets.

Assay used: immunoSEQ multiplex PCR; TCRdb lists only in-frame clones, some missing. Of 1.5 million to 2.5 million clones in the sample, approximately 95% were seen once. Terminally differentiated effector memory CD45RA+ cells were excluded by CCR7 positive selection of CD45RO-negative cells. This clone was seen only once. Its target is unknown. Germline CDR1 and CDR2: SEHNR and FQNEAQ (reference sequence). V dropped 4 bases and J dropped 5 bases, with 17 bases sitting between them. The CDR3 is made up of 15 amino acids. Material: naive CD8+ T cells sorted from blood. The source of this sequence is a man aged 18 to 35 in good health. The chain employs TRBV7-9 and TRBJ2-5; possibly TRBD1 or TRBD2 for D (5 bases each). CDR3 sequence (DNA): TGTGCCAGCAGCTGGGACCCGTCGTGGGGTGAGACCCAGTACTTC. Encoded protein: CASSWDPSWGETQYF. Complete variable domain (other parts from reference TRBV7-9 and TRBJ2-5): DTGVSQNPRHKITKRGQNVTFRCDPISEHNRLYWYRQTLGQGPEFLTYFQNEAQLEKSRLLSDRFSAERPKGSFSTLEIQRTEQGDSAMYLCASSWDPSWGETQYFGPGTRLLVL.